This T cell receptor (beta chain) was observed in a study of blood T cell repertoires in COVID-19. Whole-study context: COVID-19 samples from acute and convalescent phases originated in the United States, Italy and Spain. T cells, B-cell-depleted T cells, or PBMCs provided the cDNA or gDNA that served as material.

As regards this clone: Different DNA sequences within this sample yield the same CDR3.

In the source study's methods: Estimation of nucleated cell counts was performed using reference gene primer amplification. Produced via immunoSEQ multiplex PCR; TCRdb's table is partial and in-frame only. V, J and clone size are taken as reported in that table, and D and trimming were inferred from the DNA itself. The sample includes approximately 210,000 clones, approximately 84% of them seen just once. Germline trimming cut 4 bases from V and 3 bases from J; bases unmatched to any gene: 3. This CDR3 region has 14 residues. Germline values: CDR1 MNHEY, CDR2 SMNVEV (reference sequence). Sequenced sample: peripheral blood. This chain connects TRBV27 to TRBJ2-7; TRBD1 agrees at 10 bases. The TCR was taken from a woman aged 65 to 85 with active or convalescent COVID-19. DNA of the CDR3: TGTGCCAGCAGTTGGACAGGGGGGGACTACGAGCAGTACTTC. Residues: CASSWTGGDYEQYF.